These T cell receptor beta chains were read from a single sample in a study of T cells after yellow fever vaccination. TCRdb itself ran the 5' RACE reads through MiXCR, one entry per CDR3 protein. The profile shows 300,000 to 450,000 distinct CDR3 sequences, 7% to 10% of them singletons. This material consisted of PBMCs, taken 45 days after the first yellow fever vaccination. The receptors were sampled from a man aged 18 to 29 who received the YFV17D yellow fever vaccine. CDR3s include the opening cysteine and the closing phenylalanine or tryptophan. A D gene is named only where the DNA matches it firmly. Size values are once, few and many counts, or a class for expanded clones, and some rows have none.

DNA: TGCAGCGTTGATGACGGGACAGGGGTGTCCCCGAATCAGCCCCAGCATTTT; CDR3: CSVDDGTGVSPNQPQHF; V: TRBV29-1; D: TRBD1; size: few; J: TRBJ1-5
DNA: TGCGCCAGCAGCCGCAGTCGGGACAGGGACAATGAGCAGTTCTTC; CDR3: CASSRSRDRDNEQFF; V: TRBV4-1; D: TRBD1; size: -; J: TRBJ2-1
DNA: TGCAGTGCTGCGGTGAGTCTAACATACGAGCAGTACTTC; CDR3: CSAAVSLTYEQYF; V: TRBV20-1; D: -; size: -; J: TRBJ2-7
DNA: TGTGCCAGTAGTACGCGGACAGGGAGGAGCACAGATACGCAGTATTTT; CDR3: CASSTRTGRSTDTQYF; V: TRBV19; D: TRBD1; size: -; J: TRBJ2-3
DNA: TGTGCCAGCAGCGATCCATCCAATGGAGGGGGATTCTGGACAGATACGCAGTATTTT; CDR3: CASSDPSNGGGFWTDTQYF; V: TRBV9; D: -; size: few; J: TRBJ2-3
DNA: TGTGCCAGCAGCTTGACTGACAGGGCCTTTCGAGGCTACACCTTC; CDR3: CASSLTDRAFRGYTF; V: TRBV7-2; D: TRBD1; size: -; J: TRBJ1-2
DNA: TGTGCCAGCTCATCGCCGGACAGGCGCCGCACCTCTGGGGCCAACGTCCTGACTTTC; CDR3: CASSSPDRRRTSGANVLTF; V: TRBV18; D: TRBD1; size: few; J: TRBJ2-6
DNA: TGCGCCAGCAGCCAAGGCCGACAGCGGAACACTGAAGCTTTCTTT; CDR3: CASSQGRQRNTEAFF; V: TRBV4-3; D: -; size: -; J: TRBJ1-1
DNA: TGTGCCAGCACCAACCGGGACAGCCAAGAGACCCAGTACTTC; CDR3: CASTNRDSQETQYF; V: TRBV12-3/TRBV12-4; D: TRBD1; size: -; J: TRBJ2-5
DNA: TGTGCCAGCAGCTCGTACAGGGGGACTAATGAAAAACTGTTTTTT; CDR3: CASSSYRGTNEKLFF; V: TRBV7-9; D: TRBD1; size: many; J: TRBJ1-4
DNA: TGTGCCAGCAGTCCCGGGTGGAACACTGAAGCTTTCTTT; CDR3: CASSPGWNTEAFF; V: TRBV6-5; D: -; size: -; J: TRBJ1-1
DNA: TGTGCCAGCAGCCTCTACCCAGGGGAACCCCTCCACTTT; CDR3: CASSLYPGEPLHF; V: TRBV5-4; D: -; size: -; J: TRBJ1-6
DNA: TGCGCCAGCACCCTCGCGGGGGCCTCCTACAATGAGCAGTTCTTC; CDR3: CASTLAGASYNEQFF; V: TRBV5-1; D: -; size: few; J: TRBJ2-1
DNA: TGTGCCAGCAGTCGGCCTGCACAAAAGAGCGAGCAGTACTTC; CDR3: CASSRPAQKSEQYF; V: TRBV6-5; D: -; size: -; J: TRBJ2-7
DNA: TGTGCCAGCAGTGAAAACAGGGGGGATGCTTTCTTT; CDR3: CASSENRGDAFF; V: TRBV25-1; D: TRBD1; size: -; J: TRBJ1-1
DNA: TGTGCCATCAGTGAGAGTAGGGTAGCAATGGACACTGAAGCTTTCTTT; CDR3: CAISESRVAMDTEAFF; V: TRBV10-3; D: -; size: -; J: TRBJ1-1
DNA: TGCAGTGCTAAAAGAACGACAGGGGCCAGGGATGGCTACACCTTC; CDR3: CSAKRTTGARDGYTF; V: TRBV20-1; D: TRBD1; size: few; J: TRBJ1-2
DNA: TGCAGTGCCCCGACAGAGCACGCGAACACCGGGGAGCTGTTTTTT; CDR3: CSAPTEHANTGELFF; V: TRBV20-1; D: -; size: -; J: TRBJ2-2
DNA: TGTGCCAGCAGTCCGGTCCCGTCGGAGCAGTACTTC; CDR3: CASSPVPSEQYF; V: TRBV6-2/TRBV6-3; D: -; size: few; J: TRBJ2-7
DNA: TGTGCCAGCATTCCCGCACCCTCCAAACTAAATGAGCAGTTCTTC; CDR3: CASIPAPSKLNEQFF; V: TRBV2; D: -; size: many; J: TRBJ2-1
DNA: TGTGCCAGCAGCTTACGGGCGTCAGCAGGGGCGGACTATGGCTACACCTTC; CDR3: CASSLRASAGADYGYTF; V: TRBV7-8; D: -; size: few; J: TRBJ1-2
DNA: TGCAGCGTTGAGGGACAGGGGTACGAGCAGTACTTC; CDR3: CSVEGQGYEQYF; V: TRBV29-1; D: TRBD1; size: few; J: TRBJ2-7
DNA: TGCAGCGCCCGCGACAGGGGGAGCTCCTACGAGCAGTACTTC; CDR3: CSARDRGSSYEQYF; V: TRBV29-1; D: TRBD1; size: -; J: TRBJ2-7
DNA: TGCGCCAGCAGCTATTACAATACCTTCTTTAGGACGGAGGTCTACGAGCAGTACTTC; CDR3: CASSYYNTFFRTEVYEQYF; V: TRBV5-1; D: -; size: few; J: TRBJ2-7
DNA: TGTGCCAGCTCCACCGAGAAAAGGGGAGCCCTCCACTTT; CDR3: CASSTEKRGALHF; V: TRBV5-4; D: -; size: few; J: TRBJ1-6
DNA: TGTGCCAGCAGCTTAGGGGACAGGATACGAACTGAAGCTTTCTTT; CDR3: CASSLGDRIRTEAFF; V: TRBV7-9; D: TRBD1; size: -; J: TRBJ1-1
DNA: TGCAGTGCTGCGACTCCAGATACGCAGTATTTT; CDR3: CSAATPDTQYF; V: TRBV20-1; D: -; size: -; J: TRBJ2-3
DNA: TGTGCCAGCAGCTTGGGTCCCCGGGTACAGCCGAATTCACCCCTCCACTTT; CDR3: CASSLGPRVQPNSPLHF; V: TRBV5-6; D: -; size: -; J: TRBJ1-6
DNA: TGTGCCAGCAGCTTAGTCGCTAGCGGGGGGGCCGGGTCCTACAATGAGCAGTTCTTC; CDR3: CASSLVASGGAGSYNEQFF; V: TRBV7-2; D: TRBD2; size: few; J: TRBJ2-1
DNA: TGTGCCAGTAGTATTCGGCGAAGTGGCCCCTACTCCTACAATGAGCAGTTCTTC; CDR3: CASSIRRSGPYSYNEQFF; V: TRBV19; D: -; size: -; J: TRBJ2-1
DNA: TGCGCCAGCAGCCCCCCCGGGGCTGGTGGTGAAAAACTGTTTTTT; CDR3: CASSPPGAGGEKLFF; V: TRBV4-1; D: -; size: -; J: TRBJ1-4
DNA: TGTGCCAGCAGCCTGAGGACTAGCGGGGGATTCACAGATACGCAGTATTTT; CDR3: CASSLRTSGGFTDTQYF; V: TRBV7-2; D: TRBD2; size: -; J: TRBJ2-3
DNA: TGTGCCAGCAGCGCCCGGAGGAGGGCATCAGATGAAGCTTTCTTT; CDR3: CASSARRRASDEAFF; V: TRBV7-9; D: -; size: few; J: TRBJ1-1
DNA: TGTGCCAGTAGTAATCCACCGCACTCCTATGACTACACCTTC; CDR3: CASSNPPHSYDYTF; V: TRBV19; D: -; size: few; J: TRBJ1-2
DNA: TGTGCCAGCAGCTTACGGGGCGGGGAGGCACCCCTCCACTTT; CDR3: CASSLRGGEAPLHF; V: TRBV7-9; D: -; size: few; J: TRBJ1-6
DNA: TGTGCCAGCAGTGAATATCCGGTACAGGGGAACACTGAAGCTTTCTTT; CDR3: CASSEYPVQGNTEAFF; V: TRBV25-1; D: -; size: few; J: TRBJ1-1
DNA: TGTGCCAGCTCACCAGGGTTTGTCACAGATACGCAGTATTTT; CDR3: CASSPGFVTDTQYF; V: TRBV5-8; D: -; size: few; J: TRBJ2-3
DNA: TGTGCCAGCTCACGGTCAGCGAACACCGGGGAGCTGTTTTTT; CDR3: CASSRSANTGELFF; V: TRBV18; D: -; size: -; J: TRBJ2-2
DNA: TGTGCCAGCAGTATGGGTCGGAGGCGTTGGACTGAAGCTTTCTTT; CDR3: CASSMGRRRWTEAFF; V: TRBV27; D: -; size: -; J: TRBJ1-1
DNA: TGTGCCAGCAGCCAATACAGGGAGGAAAAACTGTTTTTT; CDR3: CASSQYREEKLFF; V: TRBV3-1; D: -; size: few; J: TRBJ1-4
DNA: TGTGCCAGTAGTATATCATCTCAGGGGGACTATGGCTACACCTTC; CDR3: CASSISSQGDYGYTF; V: TRBV19; D: TRBD1; size: many; J: TRBJ1-2
DNA: TGTGCCATCAGTGTTCTGGGAGGCAATCAGCCCCAGCATTTT; CDR3: CAISVLGGNQPQHF; V: TRBV10-3; D: -; size: few; J: TRBJ1-5
DNA: TGTGCCAGCAGCTCTCAAAACAATCAGCCCCAGCATTTT; CDR3: CASSSQNNQPQHF; V: TRBV11-2; D: -; size: -; J: TRBJ1-5
DNA: TGTGCTAGTGGTTCGCGGACAGGAGGTCCAGATACGCAGTATTTT; CDR3: CASGSRTGGPDTQYF; V: TRBV12-5; D: TRBD1; size: few; J: TRBJ2-3
DNA: TGTGCCACCAGTAGCGGCCACCTAGGGTTGGACAATGAGCAGTTCTTC; CDR3: CATSSGHLGLDNEQFF; V: TRBV24-1; D: -; size: -; J: TRBJ2-1
DNA: TGTGCCAGCTTCGAGGGGGGCACAGATACGCAGTATTTT; CDR3: CASFEGGTDTQYF; V: TRBV6-1; D: -; size: -; J: TRBJ2-3
DNA: TGCAGTGCTAGAGATCACGTGAACCCTGAAGCTTTCTTT; CDR3: CSARDHVNPEAFF; V: TRBV20-1; D: -; size: -; J: TRBJ1-1
DNA: TGTGCCAGCAGCTTAGACCAGTTAAACTATGGCTACACCTTC; CDR3: CASSLDQLNYGYTF; V: TRBV7-6; D: -; size: few; J: TRBJ1-2
DNA: TGTGCCAGCAGCACCTCCGGGACAGGCCTTTGGATTGAGGAAAAACTGTTTTTT; CDR3: CASSTSGTGLWIEEKLFF; V: TRBV4-2; D: TRBD1; size: few; J: TRBJ1-4
DNA: TGCAGTGCTACCGCAGCCGGCAATCAGCCCCAGCATTTT; CDR3: CSATAAGNQPQHF; V: TRBV20-1; D: -; size: few; J: TRBJ1-5
DNA: TGCGCCAGCAGCCCCCGGTGGGTGTCGGATGAAGCTTTCTTT; CDR3: CASSPRWVSDEAFF; V: TRBV4-3; D: -; size: few; J: TRBJ1-1
DNA: TGTGCTAGCAGCTTAAACCCAGGGGACACCATATATTTT; CDR3: CASSLNPGDTIYF; V: TRBV7-7; D: -; size: few; J: TRBJ1-3
DNA: TGCAGTGCTAGACAGGGTAGCTCTGGAAACACCATATATTTT; CDR3: CSARQGSSGNTIYF; V: TRBV20-1; D: -; size: -; J: TRBJ1-3
DNA: TGCGCCAGCAGCCAAGATAGCGGGGGGCTGACAGATACGCAGTATTTT; CDR3: CASSQDSGGLTDTQYF; V: TRBV4-1; D: TRBD2; size: many; J: TRBJ2-3
DNA: TGTGCCAGCAGCCAAGAATCCGGAATCCCGACCTACAATGAGCAGTTCTTC; CDR3: CASSQESGIPTYNEQFF; V: TRBV14; D: -; size: -; J: TRBJ2-1
DNA: TGCAGTGCTAGAGAAATTGACAGGGGACATTCACCCCTCCACTTT; CDR3: CSAREIDRGHSPLHF; V: TRBV20-1; D: TRBD1; size: -; J: TRBJ1-6
DNA: TGCGCCAGCAGCTTGGAGACAGGGGCGGCCGGGGCCAACGTCCTGACTTTC; CDR3: CASSLETGAAGANVLTF; V: TRBV5-1; D: TRBD1; size: few; J: TRBJ2-6
DNA: TGTGCCATCAGTGAACAGGGAGGCCATGGCTACACCTTC; CDR3: CAISEQGGHGYTF; V: TRBV10-3; D: -; size: -; J: TRBJ1-2
DNA: TGCGCCAGCAGCTTGGGGCCGCTGCCCGGGGAGCTGTTTTTT; CDR3: CASSLGPLPGELFF; V: TRBV5-1; D: -; size: -; J: TRBJ2-2
DNA: TGCAGTGCTAGCGTCTCGCGGGGGGACCCGCTGACCCAGTACTTC; CDR3: CSASVSRGDPLTQYF; V: TRBV20-1; D: TRBD2; size: many; J: TRBJ2-5